This T cell receptor (beta chain) comes out of a study of beta chain features in type 1 diabetes. Study outcomes and limitations: No resolution was reached here on whether HLA type influences TCRB rearrangement. Short templates might get an advantage during PCR, and this would be equal in patients and controls. Within patients, naive, central memory and Treg TCRB repertoires seemed more similar than within healthy donors. TCRB CDR3 length was moderately but significantly reduced in all four CD4+ subsets of Type 1 diabetes patients.

This CDR3 has 19 amino acids. From germline, CDR1 is LNHDA and CDR2 SQIVND (reference sequence). Trimming cost V 7 bases and J 0 bases, with 24 bases left between them. Sequencing targeted expressed TCRB transcripts, as all isolated RNA had been reverse transcribed. The data were produced by immunoSEQ multiplex PCR, yet TCRdb's version contains in-frame clones alone and is incomplete. This table has more than 250,000 clones, 13% to 15% appearing once. In the case of this clone: Its antigen is not identified.

Sequencing used naive CD4+ T cells from blood. The V gene is TRBV19, the J gene TRBJ2-2; weak D call: TRBD2 (5 bases). The TCR originated in a man younger than 45 with type 1 diabetes. The CDR3 spells CASNLPPVGSASNTGELFF. The DNA of the CDR3 is TGTGCCAGTAATCTTCCCCCAGTTGGGAGCGCCTCGAACACCGGGGAGCTGTTTTTT.